These 8 T cell receptor beta chains share one sample of origin, sequenced in a study of T cells in localized non-small cell lung cancer. The table came from immunoSEQ multiplex PCR; TCRdb's copy has only in-frame clones and leaves some out. The data contain 20,000 to 25,000 clones, about 85% of them singletons. The source was PBMCs, collected before any cancer treatment. The receptors here all came from a woman aged 40-70 years with stage II squamous cell lung carcinoma.

This sequence joins TRBV7-9 and TRBJ1-1, with 12 bases matching TRBD1. This CDR3 spans 16 amino acids. Germline-derived CDR1 and CDR2 are SEHNR and FQNEAQ (reference sequence). Trimming cost V 6 bases and J 0 bases; bases outside gene matches: 5. CDR3 amino acids: CASSIGDRGLNTEAFF. In nucleotides, the CDR3 is TGTGCCAGCAGTATAGGGGACAGGGGGCTGAACACTGAAGCTTTCTTT.

This chain uses TRBV2 with TRBJ2-1, with 10 bases matching TRBD2. Looked up from germline, CDR1 is SNHLY and CDR2 is FYNNEI. The V and J ends lost 6 bases and 8 bases, in that order; junction bases with no gene match: 1. This CDR3 has 12 amino acids. Here the CDR3 DNA reads TGTGCCAGCAGCGGGACTAGCGATGAGCAGTTCTTC. This translates into CASSGTSDEQFF. Full variable domain (remainder filled in from reference TRBV2 and TRBJ2-1): EPEVTQTPSHQVTQMGQEVILRCVPISNHLYFYWYRQILGQKVEFLVSFYNNEISEKSEIFDDQFSVERPDGSNFTLKIRSTKLEDSAMYFCASSGTSDEQFFGPGTRLTVL.

The CDR3 is CASRSGGQVTYNEQFF. In DNA, the CDR3 is TGTGCCAGCAGGTCAGGGGGACAGGTAACCTACAATGAGCAGTTCTTC. The chain employs TRBV28 and TRBJ2-1; 8 bases are a match to TRBD1. The CDR3 length is 16 residues. V was pared by 6 bases and J by 2 bases, with 9 bases of the junction left unmatched. Germline CDR1 and CDR2: MDHEN and SYDVKM.

The V gene is TRBV28, the J gene TRBJ1-4; 8 bases agree with TRBD1. This CDR3 spans 14 amino acids. The ends lost 6 bases at V and 6 bases at J; junction bases unmatched: 6. Germline CDR1 and CDR2: MDHEN and SYDVKM. DNA for the CDR3: TGTGCCAGCAGAGCCGGGACAGGTCATGAAAAACTGTTTTTT. Translated, it gives CASRAGTGHEKLFF. The full variable domain, completed using reference TRBV28 and TRBJ1-4, is DVKVTQSSRYLVKRTGEKVFLECVQDMDHENMFWYRQDPGLGLRLIYFSYDVKMKEKGDIPEGYSVSREKKERFSLILESASTNQTSMYLCASRAGTGHEKLFFGSGTQLSVL.

The chain links TRBV4-2 to TRBJ2-1; TRBD2 aligns across 7 bases. This CDR3 is 14 amino acids long. Germline-derived CDR1 and CDR2 are LGHNA and YNFKEQ. V trimming: 1 base; J trimming: 8 bases; junction bases outside the gene matches: 5. The CDR3 protein is CASSQGRESDEQFF. CDR3 DNA: TGTGCCAGCAGCCAAGGGCGGGAGAGCGATGAGCAGTTCTTC.

V is TRBV4-2 and J is TRBJ1-3; D may be TRBD1 (5 bases). In germline, CDR1 is LGHNA, CDR2 YNFKEQ. The CDR3 covers 15 residues. V shed 4 bases and J shed 0 bases, with 10 bases lying between them. The CDR3 spells CASSLGRGSGNTIYF. For the CDR3, the DNA is TGTGCCAGCAGCCTCGGAAGGGGCTCTGGAAACACCATATATTTT.

The rearrangement joins TRBV5-8 to TRBJ2-3; a weak D match, TRBD2 (6 bases). Germline values: CDR1 SGHTS, CDR2 YDEGEE. Trimming removed 3 bases from V and 0 bases from J, with 17 bases in between. The CDR3 length is 17 residues. This chain's CDR3 is CASSWALAYTSTDTQYF. In nucleotides, the CDR3 is TGTGCCAGCAGCTGGGCCCTAGCGTATACTAGCACAGATACGCAGTATTTT. The whole variable domain, remainder taken from reference TRBV5-8 and TRBJ2-3, is EAGVTQSPTHLIKTRGQQATLRCSPISGHTSVYWYQQALGLGLQFLLWYDEGEERNRGNFPPRFSGRQFPNYSSELNVNALELEDSALYLCASSWALAYTSTDTQYFGPGTRLTVL.

The genes are TRBV15 and TRBJ1-3; no clear D gene. CDR3 length: 13 amino acids. Between the trimmed V and J ends, which lost 0 bases and 11 bases, there was a span of 11 bases. CDR1 is LNHNV and CDR2 is YYDKDF in the germline V gene (reference sequence). CDR3 sequence (DNA): TGTGCCACCAGCAGAGATCTAACGGAGGCCATATATTTT. Its protein is CATSRDLTEAIYF.